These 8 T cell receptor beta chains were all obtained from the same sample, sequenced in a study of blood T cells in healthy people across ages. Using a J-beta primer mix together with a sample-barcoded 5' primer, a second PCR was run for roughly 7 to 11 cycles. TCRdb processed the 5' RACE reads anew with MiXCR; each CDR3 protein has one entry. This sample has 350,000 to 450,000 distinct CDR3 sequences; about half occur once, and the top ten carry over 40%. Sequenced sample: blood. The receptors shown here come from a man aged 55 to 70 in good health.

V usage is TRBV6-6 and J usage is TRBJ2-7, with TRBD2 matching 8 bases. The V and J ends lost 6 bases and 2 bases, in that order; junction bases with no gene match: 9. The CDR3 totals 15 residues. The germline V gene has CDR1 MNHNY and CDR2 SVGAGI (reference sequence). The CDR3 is CASSLTGGEAYEQYF. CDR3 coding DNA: TGTGCCAGCAGCCTAACGGGAGGGGAGGCCTACGAGCAGTACTTC.

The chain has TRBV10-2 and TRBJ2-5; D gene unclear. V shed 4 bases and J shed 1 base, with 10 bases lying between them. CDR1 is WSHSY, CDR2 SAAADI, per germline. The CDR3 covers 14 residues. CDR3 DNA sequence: TGCGCCAGCAGTGTCGGTAGCTGCCAAGAGACCCAGTACTTC. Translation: CASSVGSCQETQYF.

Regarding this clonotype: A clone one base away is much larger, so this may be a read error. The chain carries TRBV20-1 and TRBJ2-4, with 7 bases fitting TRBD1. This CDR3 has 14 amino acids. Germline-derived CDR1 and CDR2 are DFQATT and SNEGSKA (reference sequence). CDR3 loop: CSARQGEAKSIQYF. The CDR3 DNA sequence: TGCAGTGCTAGACAGGGGGAAGCCAAAAGCATTCAGTACTTC.

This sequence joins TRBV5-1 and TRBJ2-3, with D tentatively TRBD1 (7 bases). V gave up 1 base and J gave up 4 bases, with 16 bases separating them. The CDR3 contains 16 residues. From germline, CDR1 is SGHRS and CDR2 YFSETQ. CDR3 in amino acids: CASSLPPGRGADTQYF. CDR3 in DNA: TGCGCCAGCAGCTTGCCACCGGGCAGGGGGGCAGATACGCAGTATTTT. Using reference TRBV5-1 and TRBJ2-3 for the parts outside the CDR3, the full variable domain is KAGVTQTPRYLIKTRGQQVTLSCSPISGHRSVSWYQQTPGQGLQFLFEYFSETQRNKGNFPGRFSGRQFSNSRSEMNVSTLELGDSALYLCASSLPPGRGADTQYFGPGTRLTVL.

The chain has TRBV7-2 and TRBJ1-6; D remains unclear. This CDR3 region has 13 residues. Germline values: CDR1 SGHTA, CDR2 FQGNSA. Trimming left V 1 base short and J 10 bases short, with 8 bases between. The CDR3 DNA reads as TGTGCCAGCAGCTTAGTTTTCTCCTCACCCCTCCACTTT. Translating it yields CASSLVFSSPLHF.

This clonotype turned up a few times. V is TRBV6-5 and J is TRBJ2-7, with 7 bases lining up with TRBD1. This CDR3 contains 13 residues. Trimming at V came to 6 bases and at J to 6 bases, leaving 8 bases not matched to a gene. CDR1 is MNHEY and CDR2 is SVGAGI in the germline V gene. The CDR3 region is CASRLGQLLEQYF. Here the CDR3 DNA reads TGTGCCAGCAGGTTGGGACAGCTACTCGAGCAGTACTTC.

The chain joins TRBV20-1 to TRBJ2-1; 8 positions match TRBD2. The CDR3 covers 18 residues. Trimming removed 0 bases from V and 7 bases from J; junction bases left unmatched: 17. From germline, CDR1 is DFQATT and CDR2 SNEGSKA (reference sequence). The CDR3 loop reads CSARDEVAGKGVFNEQFF. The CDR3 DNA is TGCAGTGCTAGAGATGAGGTAGCGGGAAAGGGGGTATTTAATGAGCAGTTCTTC.

Here the CDR3 reads CASSPGRAYGYTF. Written as DNA, the CDR3 is TGTGCCAGCAGCCCAGGCAGGGCGTATGGCTACACCTTC. The chain is built from TRBV14 and TRBJ1-2; maybe TRBD1 (5 bases). V dropped 4 bases and J dropped 5 bases, with 11 bases sitting between them. CDR3 length: 13 amino acids. CDR1 is SGHDN, CDR2 FVKESK, per germline.